This T cell receptor beta chain was documented in a study of blood T cell repertoires in COVID-19. Across the study: Both acute and convalescent COVID-19 samples were obtained from the United States, Italy and Spain. The analysed material was cDNA or gDNA that came from T cells, B-cell-depleted T cells, or PBMCs.

As handled by the study authors: The assay estimated nucleated cells by amplifying reference gene primers. The repertoire was sequenced with immunoSEQ multiplex PCR; TCRdb's copy has only in-frame clones and lacks some. V and J calls and clone size come straight from that table; D and trimming were deduced from the DNA. The sample consists of 30,000 to 40,000 clones, roughly four fifths of them appearing once. The CDR3 has 16 residues. The ends lost 3 bases at V and 6 bases at J; junction bases unmatched: 12. The germline V gene encodes CDR1 SGHRS and CDR2 YFSETQ. The clonotype was recovered from a man aged 45-65 years with acute or convalescent COVID-19. Specimen: peripheral blood. The chain employs TRBV5-1 and TRBJ1-1; 9 nucleotides line up with TRBD1. The CDR3 region has the DNA TGCGCCAGCAGCTCCGGACAGGGGCCGACATTGTCTGAAGCTTTCTTT. Its translation is CASSSGQGPTLSEAFF. The full variable domain, its missing parts supplied by reference TRBV5-1 and TRBJ1-1, is KAGVTQTPRYLIKTRGQQVTLSCSPISGHRSVSWYQQTPGQGLQFLFEYFSETQRNKGNFPGRFSGRQFSNSRSEMNVSTLELGDSALYLCASSSGQGPTLSEAFFGQGTRLTVV.